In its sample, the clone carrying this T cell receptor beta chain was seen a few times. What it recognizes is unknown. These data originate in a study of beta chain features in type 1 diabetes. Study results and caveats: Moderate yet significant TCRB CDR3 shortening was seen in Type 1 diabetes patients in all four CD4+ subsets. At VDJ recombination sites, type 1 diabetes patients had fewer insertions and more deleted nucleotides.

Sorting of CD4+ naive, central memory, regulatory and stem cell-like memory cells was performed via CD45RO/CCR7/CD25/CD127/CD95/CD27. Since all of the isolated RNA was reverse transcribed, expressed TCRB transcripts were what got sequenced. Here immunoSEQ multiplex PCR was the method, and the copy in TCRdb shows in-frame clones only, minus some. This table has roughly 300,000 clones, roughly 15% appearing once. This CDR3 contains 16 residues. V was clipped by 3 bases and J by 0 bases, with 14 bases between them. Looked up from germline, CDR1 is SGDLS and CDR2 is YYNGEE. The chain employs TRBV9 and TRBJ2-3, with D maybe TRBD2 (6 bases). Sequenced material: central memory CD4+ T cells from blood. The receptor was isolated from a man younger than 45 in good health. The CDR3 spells CASSASGSPSTDTQYF. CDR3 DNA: TGTGCCAGCAGCGCCTCCGGGAGCCCTAGCACAGATACGCAGTATTTT.